These 17 T cell receptor beta chains originate from one sample sequenced in a study of blood T cell repertoires in COVID-19. Here immunoSEQ multiplex PCR was the method, and the copy in TCRdb shows in-frame clones only, minus some. In the table there are roughly 320,000 clones, around 90% of which are singletons. The specimen sequenced was peripheral blood. The receptors were sampled from a man between 65 and 85 years old with acute or convalescent COVID-19.

V usage is TRBV4-2 and J usage is TRBJ1-3; D gene ambiguous. Germline CDR1 LGHNA, CDR2 YNFKEQ. This CDR3 is 15 amino acids long. V lost 0 bases and J 0 bases, leaving 6 bases between the germline ends. The CDR3 DNA is TGTGCCAGCAGCCAAGACCTGTACTCTGGAAACACCATATATTTT. Its protein product is CASSQDLYSGNTIYF.

This rearrangement joins TRBV7-6 to TRBJ1-6, with 8 bases fitting TRBD1. With 5 bases clipped from V and 7 bases from J, the junction kept 7 bases outside the gene matches. The CDR3 consists of 15 residues. Germline CDR1 reads SGHVS; CDR2 reads FNYEAQ. This CDR3 reads CASSPGQGMNSPLHF. CDR3 bases: TGTGCCAGCAGCCCCGGACAGGGAATGAATTCACCCCTCCACTTT.

This rearrangement joins TRBV4-3 to TRBJ2-1; TRBD1 agrees at 9 bases. Germline loops: CDR1 LGHNA, CDR2 YSLEER. This CDR3 spans 15 amino acids. The V and J ends lost 1 base and 5 bases, in that order; junction bases with no gene match: 3. CDR3 nucleotide sequence: TGCGCCAGCAGCCAAGCGGGACAGGGTAACAATGAGCAGTTCTTC. Its protein is CASSQAGQGNNEQFF.

The rearrangement joins TRBV21-1 to TRBJ2-7; the table assigns TRBD1, which was not confirmed against the DNA. TRBV21-1 is a pseudogene segment. The CDR3 loop spans 17 amino acids. The CDR3 DNA reads as TGTGCCAGCAGCAAGGGGCGAGGCGTGGGTACAACCTACGAGCAGTACTTC. Encoded protein: CASSKGRGVGTTYEQYF.

This clone was seen just once. This sequence joins TRBV5-4 and TRBJ2-5; the match to TRBD2 covers 9 bases. The ends lost 5 bases at V and 3 bases at J; junction bases unmatched: 5. Germline V lookup: CDR1 SGHNT, CDR2 YYREEE (reference sequence). The CDR3 extends over 14 amino acids. This CDR3 is CASRRAGGEETQYF. CDR3 nucleotide sequence: TGTGCCAGCAGACGGGCGGGAGGGGAAGAGACCCAGTACTTC.

The chain couples TRBV6-2 or TRBV6-3 to TRBJ2-3; a possible D gene is TRBD1 (6 bases). CDR1 is MNHEY and CDR2 is SVGEGT in the germline V gene. This CDR3 has 15 amino acids. V was cut by 0 bases and J by 2 bases, with 9 bases left in between. The CDR3 DNA sequence: TGTGCCAGCAGTTACTCTAGGACAGCCACAGATACGCAGTATTTT. This gives the protein CASSYSRTATDTQYF.

The chain is built from TRBV20-1 and TRBJ1-6; no reliable D call. Germline assignment: CDR1 DFQATT and CDR2 SNEGSKA (reference sequence). Trimming removed 3 bases at V and 0 bases at J, with 6 bases between. The length of the CDR3 is 14 residues. The CDR3 here is CSASGSSYNSPLHF. CDR3 nucleotides: TGCAGTGCTAGTGGCAGCTCCTATAATTCACCCCTCCACTTT.

The chain carries TRBV20-1 and TRBJ2-2; D is ambiguous. The germline V and J ends were trimmed by 3 bases and 4 bases, with 12 bases remaining between them. Germline CDR1 DFQATT, CDR2 SNEGSKA (reference sequence). This CDR3 contains 14 residues. The CDR3 coding sequence is TGCAGTGCTAGTAGGTCCGGAGCCACCGGGGAGCTGTTTTTT. This codes for CSASRSGATGELFF.

The chain carries TRBV19 and TRBJ1-4, with 10 positions matching TRBD1. Germline CDR1 reads LNHDA; CDR2 reads SQIVND (reference sequence). With 6 bases clipped from V and 10 bases from J, the junction kept 5 bases outside the gene matches. The CDR3 contains 13 residues. The CDR3 nucleotides are TGTGCCAGTAGCGACCGGGACAGGGGAAAACTGTTTTTT. Residues: CASSDRDRGKLFF.

The chain recombines TRBV11-2 with TRBJ1-2, with a tentative D call TRBD1 (5 bases). This CDR3 spans 13 amino acids. Deletions cut 5 bases from V and 4 bases from J, with 11 bases between. CDR1 is SGHAT, CDR2 FQNNGV, per germline. The CDR3 coding sequence is TGTGCCAGCAGCCTCCAGGGTTCCTATGGCTACACCTTC. Its translation: CASSLQGSYGYTF.

The rearrangement links TRBV27 to TRBJ1-1; 8 bases map to TRBD1. J lost 11 bases, V lost 7 bases, and 9 bases had no gene match. In germline, CDR1 is MNHEY, CDR2 SMNVEV (reference sequence). CDR3 length equals 12 residues. The CDR3: CASTTDRANAFF. CDR3 coding DNA: TGTGCCAGCACCACGGACAGGGCTAACGCTTTCTTT.

The chain links TRBV4-1 to TRBJ1-2; no clear D. Germline V gives CDR1 MGHRA, CDR2 YSYEKL. The V gene lost 3 bases and the J gene lost 2 bases, with 4 bases spanning the gap. The CDR3 spans 12 residues. CDR3 sequence reads: CASSHQNYGYTF. Here the CDR3 DNA reads TGCGCCAGCAGCCATCAAAACTATGGCTACACCTTC.

The rearrangement links TRBV5-1 to TRBJ2-7; possibly TRBD1 for D (5 bases). The V end lost 2 bases, the J end lost 2 bases, and 14 bases lay between the germline ends. The V gene's germline CDR1 is SGHRS and CDR2 YFSETQ. The CDR3 contains 15 residues. The CDR3 DNA reads TGCGCCAGCAGCTTTGGAACGACAGTGACCTACGAGCAGTACTTC. This translates into CASSFGTTVTYEQYF.

The rearrangement links TRBV10-1 to TRBJ2-3, with D possibly matching TRBD2 (5 bases). The V gene's germline CDR1 is WNHNN and CDR2 SYGVQD (reference sequence). Trimming took 2 bases from V and 2 from J, leaving 29 bases between them. This CDR3 comprises 21 residues. The CDR3 nucleotides are TGCGCCAGCAGTGAGAAGGGAAACCCCCGACCGGAGCGGACGAACACAGATACGCAGTATTTT. Protein product: CASSEKGNPRPERTNTDTQYF.

The chain carries TRBV27 and TRBJ1-6; D unresolved. Germline CDR1 is MNHEY and CDR2 is SMNVEV (reference sequence). The CDR3 consists of 14 residues. Between the trimmed V and J ends, which lost 3 bases and 0 bases, there was a span of 3 bases. As DNA, the CDR3 is TGTGCCAGCAGTTTCAGCTCCTATAATTCACCCCTCCACTTT. It encodes CASSFSSYNSPLHF.

The chain carries TRBV7-9 and TRBJ2-7, with TRBD2 matching 9 bases. Trimming took 6 bases from V and 6 from J; bases not matched to a gene: 6. The CDR3 is made up of 13 amino acids. Germline assignment: CDR1 SEHNR and CDR2 FQNEAQ (reference sequence). The CDR3 DNA reads TGTGCCAGCAGTCTAGCGGGACCATCCGAGCAGTACTTC. Its protein product is CASSLAGPSEQYF.

This clone was detected only once. The chain joins TRBV28 to TRBJ1-4, with 8 nucleotides matching TRBD1. This CDR3 spans 13 amino acids. The V segment lost 11 bases and the J segment 6 bases; nucleotides outside the gene matches: 8. Germline CDR1 is MDHEN and CDR2 is SYDVKM. Here the CDR3 reads CAGQGSRDEKLFF. In DNA, the CDR3 is TGTGCCGGACAGGGTTCTCGGGATGAAAAACTGTTTTTT. Combining the CDR3 with reference TRBV28 and TRBJ1-4 gives the whole variable domain DVKVTQSSRYLVKRTGEKVFLECVQDMDHENMFWYRQDPGLGLRLIYFSYDVKMKEKGDIPEGYSVSREKKERFSLILESASTNQTSMYLCAGQGSRDEKLFFGSGTQLSVL.